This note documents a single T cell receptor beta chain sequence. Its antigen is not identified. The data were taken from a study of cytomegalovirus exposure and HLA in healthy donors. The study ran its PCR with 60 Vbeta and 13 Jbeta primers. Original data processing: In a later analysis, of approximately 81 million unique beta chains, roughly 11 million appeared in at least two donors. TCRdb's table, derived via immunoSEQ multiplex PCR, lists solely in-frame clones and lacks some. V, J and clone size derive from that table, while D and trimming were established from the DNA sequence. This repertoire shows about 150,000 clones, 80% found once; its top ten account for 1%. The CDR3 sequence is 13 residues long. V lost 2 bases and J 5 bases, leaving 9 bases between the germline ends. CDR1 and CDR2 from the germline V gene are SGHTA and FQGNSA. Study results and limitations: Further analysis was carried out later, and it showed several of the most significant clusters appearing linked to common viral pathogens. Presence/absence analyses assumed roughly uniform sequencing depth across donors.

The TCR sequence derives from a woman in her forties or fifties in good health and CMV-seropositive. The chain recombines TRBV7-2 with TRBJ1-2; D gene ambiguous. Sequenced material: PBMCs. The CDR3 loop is CASSLNAGYGYTF. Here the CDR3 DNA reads TGTGCCAGCAGCTTAAACGCCGGGTATGGCTACACCTTC.